These 12 T cell receptor beta chains were all obtained from the same sample, sequenced in a study of tumor-infiltrating T cells and Merkel cell polyomavirus. Method: immunoSEQ multiplex PCR; TCRdb's copy keeps in-frame clones and lacks some. The profile shows roughly 940 clones, roughly 85% of them singletons. Every patient's tumor was robustly positive for Merkel cell polyomavirus Large T antigen on immunohistochemistry. What was sequenced was Merkel cell polyomavirus peptide tetramer+ CD8+ T cells sorted from blood. These TCRs come from a man between 60 and 75 years old with Merkel cell carcinoma.

This clone is a singleton in its sample. V usage is TRBV7-2 and J usage is TRBJ1-2; D is perhaps TRBD1 (6 bases). The CDR3 runs to 14 residues. Germline V gene data show CDR1 as SGHTA and CDR2 as FQGNSA. The germline V and J ends were trimmed by 4 bases and 6 bases, with 15 bases remaining between them. CDR3 loop: CASSSKQGVDGYTF. The CDR3 DNA reads TGTGCCAGCAGCTCAAAACAGGGCGTGGATGGCTACACCTTC. The full variable domain, its missing parts supplied by reference TRBV7-2 and TRBJ1-2, is GAGVSQSPSNKVTEKGKDVELRCDPISGHTALYWYRQSLGQGLEFLIYFQGNSAPDKSGLPSDRFSAERTGGSVSTLTIQRTQQEDSAVYLCASSSKQGVDGYTFGSGTRLTVV.

V is TRBV5-1 and J is TRBJ1-2; 7 bases are a match to TRBD1. V gave up 4 bases and J gave up 5 bases; unmatched junction bases: 11. Germline loops: CDR1 SGHRS, CDR2 YFSETQ. The CDR3 spans 15 residues. The CDR3 reads CASSVSGTANYGYTF. The CDR3 region has the DNA TGCGCCAGCAGCGTATCCGGGACAGCGAATTATGGCTACACCTTC.

This clone appeared a few times. The J gene is TRBJ2-5, the V gene TRBV7-8; 8 nucleotides align to TRBD1. Trimming at V came to 5 bases and at J to 1 base, leaving 9 bases not matched to a gene. Germline V CDR1 and CDR2: SGHVS, FQNEAQ. This CDR3 contains 16 residues. The CDR3 loop is CASSPLTTGGQETQYF. CDR3 DNA sequence: TGTGCCAGCAGCCCCCTCACCACAGGGGGCCAAGAGACCCAGTACTTC.

This rearrangement joins TRBV10-3 to TRBJ2-3; D ambiguous. V lost 4 bases, J lost 6 bases, and 8 bases lay in between. The CDR3 is 12 amino acids. Germline CDR1 reads ENHRY; CDR2 reads SYGVKD. The CDR3 here is CAISVPGDTQYF. The DNA for the CDR3 is TGTGCCATCAGTGTTCCCGGGGATACGCAGTATTTT.

Here the CDR3 reads CASSSPYEGTQYF. The CDR3 DNA reads as TGTGCCAGCAGCTCACCCTATGAGGGTACGCAGTATTTT. The chain uses TRBV7-9 and TRBJ2-3; D is possibly TRBD2 (5 bases). V was pared by 4 bases and J by 8 bases, with 13 bases between. The germline gives CDR1 SEHNR, CDR2 FQNEAQ (reference sequence). The CDR3 has 13 residues. Full variable domain (outside the CDR3, taken from reference TRBV7-9 and TRBJ2-3): DTGVSQNPRHKITKRGQNVTFRCDPISEHNRLYWYRQTLGQGPEFLTYFQNEAQLEKSRLLSDRFSAERPKGSFSTLEIQRTEQGDSAMYLCASSSPYEGTQYFGPGTRLTVL.

The chain carries TRBV9 and TRBJ2-1, with TRBD2 matching 10 bases. CDR1 is SGDLS and CDR2 is YYNGEE in the germline V gene. The CDR3 extends over 15 amino acids. Unmatched junction bases numbered 1, after V lost 2 bases and J lost 2 bases. The CDR3 is CASSVLAGAYNEQFF. The CDR3 region has the DNA TGTGCCAGCAGCGTCCTAGCGGGGGCCTACAATGAGCAGTTCTTC.

The chain carries TRBV27 and TRBJ1-2; D is possibly TRBD1 (5 bases). The V gene's germline CDR1 is MNHEY and CDR2 SMNVEV (reference sequence). The length of the CDR3 is 15 residues. With 6 bases removed from V and 4 bases from J, the gap between germline ends came to 18 bases. CDR3 nucleotide sequence: TGTGCCAGCAGCTCCGGGACGGGAGGGGCCTATGGCTACACCTTC. This translates into CASSSGTGGAYGYTF.

This chain uses TRBV7-2 with TRBJ2-1, with D possibly TRBD2 on 6 matching bases. Germline assignment: CDR1 SGHTA and CDR2 FQGNSA. CDR3 length: 15 residues. V was clipped by 0 bases and J by 5 bases, with 11 bases between them. The CDR3 is CASSLAPGTHNEQFF. CDR3 in DNA: TGTGCCAGCAGCTTAGCGCCAGGGACTCACAATGAGCAGTTCTTC.

The chain combines TRBV5-6 with TRBJ2-3; D is perhaps TRBD2 (6 bases). The V gene's germline CDR1 is SGHDT and CDR2 YYEEEE. The CDR3 sequence is 14 residues long. Trimming pared 1 base from V and 15 bases from J, leaving 21 bases between. CDR3 in DNA: TGTGCCAGCAGCTTGCGGGGGATAGCGGCCCGGGGTTATTTT. It translates to CASSLRGIAARGYF.

CDR3 protein: CAWKAGVGGELFF. Here the CDR3 DNA reads TGTGCCTGGAAGGCAGGGGTTGGCGGGGAGCTGTTTTTT. The V and J genes are TRBV30 and TRBJ2-2, with D tentatively TRBD1 (6 bases). The CDR3 is 13 amino acids. V dropped 4 bases and J dropped 7 bases, with 13 bases sitting between them. Germline V lookup: CDR1 GTSNPN, CDR2 SVGIG (reference sequence).

Remarks on this clone: Other DNA sequences from this sample encode an identical CDR3 as well. The V gene is TRBV27, the J gene TRBJ2-2, with D hard to call. In germline, CDR1 is MNHEY, CDR2 SMNVEV (reference sequence). V lost 6 bases and J lost 3, with 20 bases in between. This CDR3 has 17 residues. Here the CDR3 DNA reads TGTGCCAGCAGCCTTAGACTCCTTAATCCCTACACCGGGGAGCTGTTTTTT. It encodes CASSLRLLNPYTGELFF.

CDR3 sequence (DNA): TGTGCCAGCAGCTTAGACAGGGGGCGAGAGACCCAGTACTTC. Translating it yields CASSLDRGRETQYF. The gene calls are TRBV7-8 and TRBJ2-5; 9 nucleotides align to TRBD1. CDR1 SGHVS and CDR2 FQNEAQ come from the germline V gene. J gave up 4 bases and V 1 base, and 1 base lay outside the gene matches. CDR3 length equals 14 residues.